The next 24 T cell receptor beta chains were all read from a single sample in a study of OX40 agonist ivuxolimab in advanced cancers. The data were produced by immunoSEQ multiplex PCR, yet TCRdb's version contains in-frame clones alone and is incomplete. This sample yields more than 90,000 clones, of which approximately 80% are seen a single time; more than 1.1% belongs to the top ten. The material sequenced was CD4+ or CD8+ T cells sorted from blood, taken in a trial of the OX40 agonist ivuxolimab. The receptors were sampled from an adult with an advanced solid tumor such as melanoma, head and neck, liver or kidney cancer.

The J gene is TRBJ1-4, the V gene TRBV28; no definite D call. The V end was cut by 2 bases, the J end by 8 bases, with 15 bases between. Germline loops: CDR1 MDHEN, CDR2 SYDVKM. The CDR3 runs 15 residues. For the CDR3, the DNA is TGTGCCAGCAGTTTAAACTCCCCCCCGGAGGAAAAACTGTTTTTT. Protein product: CASSLNSPPEEKLFF.

This clone occurred a few times. This chain uses TRBV30 with TRBJ1-3, with TRBD1 matching over 7 bases. V trimming: 6 bases; J trimming: 6 bases; junction bases outside the gene matches: 11. CDR1 is GTSNPN and CDR2 is SVGIG in the germline V gene (reference sequence). This CDR3 contains 14 residues. CDR3 amino acids: CACSSGQLVNTIYF. CDR3 nucleotides: TGTGCCTGTTCCTCGGGACAGCTAGTAAACACCATATATTTT.

V gene TRBV7-6 combines with J gene TRBJ1-6; possibly TRBD1 for D (5 bases). V gave up 0 bases and J gave up 8 bases, with 14 bases separating them. This CDR3 has 16 amino acids. Germline V CDR1 and CDR2: SGHVS, FNYEAQ. The CDR3 is CASSLALGRRDSPLHF. CDR3 coding DNA: TGTGCCAGCAGCTTAGCGCTGGGGCGCCGGGATTCACCCCTCCACTTT.

The genes are TRBV10-3 and TRBJ2-2; no reliable D call. The germline V gene has CDR1 ENHRY and CDR2 SYGVKD. The V gene lost 0 bases and the J gene lost 6 bases, with 11 bases spanning the gap. The CDR3 is 15 residues long. The CDR3 DNA sequence: TGTGCCATCAGTGAGTCCGGTGCGTCGGCCGGGGAGCTGTTTTTT. This translates into CAISESGASAGELFF.

This sequence joins TRBV4-3 and TRBJ2-1, with 10 bases matching TRBD2. Germline assignment: CDR1 LGHNA and CDR2 YSLEER. The CDR3 is 16 residues long. V shed 0 bases, J shed 5 bases, and the junction held 4 bases outside the gene matches. The CDR3: CASSQDLLAGNNEQFF. Written as DNA, the CDR3 is TGCGCCAGCAGCCAAGATTTACTAGCGGGGAACAATGAGCAGTTCTTC.

The chain uses TRBV7-2 and TRBJ2-5, with TRBD2 matching over 8 bases. Looked up from germline, CDR1 is SGHTA and CDR2 is FQGNSA. Trimming cost V 0 bases and J 0 bases; bases outside gene matches: 3. The CDR3 has 16 amino acids. The CDR3 coding sequence is TGTGCCAGCAGCTTAGCAGTAGCGGGAAACCAAGAGACCCAGTACTTC. This sequence encodes CASSLAVAGNQETQYF.

About this clone: The junction departs from germline at one end; a sequencing error may be responsible. The chain combines TRBV7-9 with TRBJ1-5; tentative D call: TRBD1 (5 bases). Germline V gene sequence: CDR1 SEHNR, CDR2 FQNEAQ (reference sequence). The CDR3 loop spans 15 amino acids. The DNA for the CDR3 is TGCGCCAGCAGCCAAGGGTGGTTTCAGGGCCAGCCCCAGCATTTT. This gives the protein CASSQGWFQGQPQHF.

CDR3 nucleotides: TGCGCCAGCAGCCTCTCGAGCTCCTACGAGCAGTACTTC. Residues: CASSLSSSYEQYF. The chain carries TRBV5-1 and TRBJ2-7; D gene uncertain. Trimming cost V 4 bases and J 0 bases, with 8 bases left between them. The germline V gene has CDR1 SGHRS and CDR2 YFSETQ. This CDR3 has 13 amino acids.

This sequence joins TRBV7-3 and TRBJ2-3; 7 nucleotides match TRBD1. The CDR3 consists of 14 residues. In germline, CDR1 is SGHTA, CDR2 FQGTGA. Losses at the gene ends were 3 bases for V and 6 bases for J; bases not matched to a gene: 6. Here the CDR3 reads CASSLRPQGDTQYF. The CDR3 bases are TGTGCCAGCAGCTTGCGGCCACAGGGGGATACGCAGTATTTT.

The genes are TRBV20-1 and TRBJ2-7; possible D gene TRBD1, 5 bases. The germline gives CDR1 DFQATT, CDR2 SNEGSKA (reference sequence). The CDR3 has 11 residues. V was pared by 2 bases and J by 7 bases, with 9 bases between. The CDR3 DNA reads TGCAGTGCTAGAACAGGTTGGGAGCAGTACTTC. Residues: CSARTGWEQYF.

Remarks on this clone: Germline is not matched at one junction end, which may reflect a read error. The V call is TRBV18, the J call TRBJ2-1, with TRBD1 matching 9 bases. CDR1 and CDR2 (germline): KGHSH, LQKENI. The CDR3 length is 16 residues. The CDR3 DNA reads as TGTGCCAGCTCCCCACGAACCGGGACAGGGTCGAATGAGCAGTTCTTC. It yields the protein CASSPRTGTGSNEQFF.

CDR3 residues: CASSTVYEQYF. Written as DNA, the CDR3 is TGTGCCAGCAGTACTGTATACGAGCAGTACTTC. This chain uses TRBV7-2 with TRBJ2-7; D call uncertain. The CDR3 runs to 11 residues. V was pared by 6 bases and J by 4 bases, with 7 bases between. Looked up from germline, CDR1 is SGHTA and CDR2 is FQGNSA.

This chain links TRBV6-1 with TRBJ1-4; D gene uncertain. Looked up from germline, CDR1 is MNHNS and CDR2 is SASEGT. CDR3 length: 14 residues. The germline V and J ends were trimmed by 8 bases and 6 bases, with 16 bases remaining between them. The CDR3 region is CASAQERAHEKLFF. The CDR3 coding sequence is TGTGCCAGCGCCCAAGAAAGGGCGCATGAAAAACTGTTTTTT.

The chain recombines TRBV7-2 with TRBJ1-3; D gene uncertain. Germline values: CDR1 SGHTA, CDR2 FQGNSA. This CDR3 is built from 12 residues. V was shortened by 3 bases and J by 5 bases, with 5 bases between the two germline ends. The CDR3 spells CASSLIRNTIYF. CDR3 bases: TGTGCCAGCAGCTTGATTAGAAACACCATATATTTT.

V is TRBV4-3 and J is TRBJ1-1, with D possibly matching TRBD1 (6 bases). The germline V gene encodes CDR1 LGHNA and CDR2 YSLEER. V was clipped by 6 bases and J by 1 base, with 9 bases between them. The CDR3 consists of 13 residues. CDR3 nucleotide sequence: TGCGCCAGCAGGGAGGGGGGGAACACTGAAGCTTTCTTT. As protein: CASREGGNTEAFF.

The gene calls are TRBV28 and TRBJ1-3; a weak D match, TRBD1 (6 bases). Germline CDR1 and CDR2: MDHEN and SYDVKM. CDR3 length equals 14 residues. V was trimmed by 6 bases and J by 4 bases, leaving 13 bases between them. The CDR3 loop is CASRPAGTGNTIYF. For the CDR3, the DNA is TGTGCCAGCAGGCCGGCCGGGACAGGAAACACCATATATTTT.

The chain joins TRBV7-8 to TRBJ2-7; D gene uncertain. The germline CDR1 and CDR2 sequences are SGHVS and FQNEAQ. The V and J ends lost 5 bases and 6 bases respectively, with 17 bases between them. CDR3 length: 14 amino acids. The CDR3 sequence: CASSPHPRTSEQYF. CDR3 bases: TGTGCCAGCAGCCCCCACCCCCGTACCTCCGAGCAGTACTTC.

J is TRBJ1-4 and V is TRBV19; tentative D call: TRBD1 (5 bases). Trimming pared 5 bases from V and 8 bases from J, leaving 15 bases between. The CDR3 consists of 14 residues. Germline-derived CDR1 and CDR2 are LNHDA and SQIVND (reference sequence). In DNA, the CDR3 is TGTGCCAGTAGTGGTTCTCAGGGACGCGAAAAACTGTTTTTT. Its translation is CASSGSQGREKLFF.

The chain couples TRBV7-6 to TRBJ2-7; 7 bases match TRBD1. The junction had 13 bases not matched to a gene; V was cut back by 5 bases and J by 3 bases. The CDR3 loop spans 16 amino acids. Germline CDR1 SGHVS, CDR2 FNYEAQ. CDR3 DNA: TGTGCCAGCAGCCCGAAACTACAGGGGCCCAACTACGAGCAGTACTTC. As protein: CASSPKLQGPNYEQYF.

The chain recombines TRBV9 with TRBJ2-7, with 7 bases lining up with TRBD1. Germline V gives CDR1 SGDLS, CDR2 YYNGEE. After removal of 4 bases from V and 5 bases from J, the junction contained 12 bases not matched to a gene. This CDR3 is built from 15 residues. CDR3 DNA sequence: TGTGCCAGCAGCTGGCTTGGTGGGACAGAGCACGAGCAGTACTTC. Its protein is CASSWLGGTEHEQYF.

The J gene is TRBJ1-4, the V gene TRBV4-3, with D possibly being TRBD1 (6 bases). This CDR3 is 15 amino acids long. The ends were cut back, 2 bases at V and 5 bases at J, with 12 bases in the middle. Germline CDR1 is LGHNA and CDR2 is YSLEER. CDR3 bases: TGCGCCAGCAGCCAAAAAACAGGGATGAATGAAAAACTGTTTTTT. It codes for CASSQKTGMNEKLFF.

As DNA, the CDR3 is TGCGCCACCGCTCGGGGATCGGGAGAAGGGGAGACCCAGTACTTC. The encoded protein is CATARGSGEGETQYF. The rearrangement uses TRBV5-1 and TRBJ2-5; tentative D call: TRBD2 (6 bases). The CDR3 sequence is 15 residues long. The germline gives CDR1 SGHRS, CDR2 YFSETQ. The V end was cut by 9 bases, the J end by 5 bases, with 23 bases between.

This chain uses TRBV6-1 with TRBJ2-7, with D uncertain. The CDR3 runs 19 residues. V lost 4 bases to trimming and J lost 7 bases, with 32 bases between them. The germline V gene encodes CDR1 MNHNS and CDR2 SASEGT. CDR3 residues: CASSVLGVGRGRPKLEQYF. CDR3 sequence (DNA): TGTGCCAGCAGTGTCCTGGGTGTTGGTAGAGGCCGGCCAAAATTGGAGCAGTACTTC.

The chain is built from TRBV7-2 and TRBJ1-5, with D possibly matching TRBD1 (5 bases). Germline loops: CDR1 SGHTA, CDR2 FQGNSA. The CDR3 has 14 amino acids. V shed 5 bases and J shed 3 bases, with 11 bases lying between them. CDR3 in amino acids: CASSLGQPNQPQHF. The CDR3 bases are TGTGCCAGCAGCCTTGGACAACCCAATCAGCCCCAGCATTTT.